This T cell receptor beta chain was recorded in a study of blood T cell repertoires in COVID-19. Across the whole study: Samples came from the United States, Italy and Spain, spanning acute and convalescent COVID-19.

Clones were sequenced by immunoSEQ multiplex PCR, and TCRdb holds only the in-frame ones, with some missing. The sample contains about 240,000 clones, around 83% of which appear only once. This TCR derives from a woman aged 55-70 years with active or convalescent COVID-19. The sample consisted of peripheral blood.

DNA for the CDR3: TGTGCCAGCAGCTTAGATTTGGGGACAGTGGTGGGCTACACCTTC. It translates to CASSLDLGTVVGYTF. This chain links TRBV11-2 with TRBJ1-2; 7 bases line up with TRBD1. CDR3 length equals 15 residues. The V segment lost 0 bases and the J segment 8 bases; nucleotides outside the gene matches: 9. Germline lookup yields CDR1 SGHAT and CDR2 FQNNGV.